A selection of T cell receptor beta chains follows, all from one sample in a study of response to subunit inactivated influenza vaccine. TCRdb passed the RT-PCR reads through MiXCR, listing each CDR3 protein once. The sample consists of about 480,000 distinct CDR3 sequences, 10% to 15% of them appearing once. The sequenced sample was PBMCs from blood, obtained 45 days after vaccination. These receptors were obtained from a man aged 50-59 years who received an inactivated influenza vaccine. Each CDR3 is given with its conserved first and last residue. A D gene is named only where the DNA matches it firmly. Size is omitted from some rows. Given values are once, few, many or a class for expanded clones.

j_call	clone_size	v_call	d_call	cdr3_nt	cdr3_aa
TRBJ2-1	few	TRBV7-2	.	TGTGCCAGCACCCGCGCGGCCTACAATGAGCAGTTCTTC	CASTRAAYNEQFF
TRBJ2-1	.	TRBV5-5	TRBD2	TGTGCCAGCAGCTTGGTTCTAGCGGGAGGACTCTCCTACAATGAGCAGTTCTTC	CASSLVLAGGLSYNEQFF
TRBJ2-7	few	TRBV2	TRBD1	TGTGCCAGCCGGGACAGGGTCACCTACGAGCAGTACTTC	CASRDRVTYEQYF
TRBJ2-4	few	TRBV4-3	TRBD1	TGCGCCAGCAGCCCTATACAGGGGGCTGTCATTCAGTACTTC	CASSPIQGAVIQYF
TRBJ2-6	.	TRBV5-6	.	TGTGCCAGCAGCTTGGCAGGGATCAGCTCTGGGGCCAACGTCCTGACTTTC	CASSLAGISSGANVLTF
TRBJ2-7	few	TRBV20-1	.	TGCAGTGCTAGCCCCCTTGGGGACATCTCCTACGAGCAGTACTTC	CSASPLGDISYEQYF
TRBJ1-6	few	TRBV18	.	TGTGCCAGCTCACCTCGGACCCCGGGAGACTCACCCCTCCACTTT	CASSPRTPGDSPLHF
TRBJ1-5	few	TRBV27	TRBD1	TGTGCCAGCAGGGCAGACAGGGCCGTAGCTTCGTCCCAGCATTTT	CASRADRAVASSQHF
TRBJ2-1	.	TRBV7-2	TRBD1	TGTGCCAGCGGTGGACAGGGGAGAGTCAATGAGCAGTTCTTC	CASGGQGRVNEQFF
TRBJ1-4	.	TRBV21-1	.	TGTGCCAGCAGCAAAGAGGGACAGGGTGCAACTAATGAAAAACTGTTTTTT	CASSKEGQGATNEKLFF
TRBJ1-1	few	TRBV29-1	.	TGCAGCGTAGTGGGACACCCGAACACTGAAGCTTTCTTT	CSVVGHPNTEAFF
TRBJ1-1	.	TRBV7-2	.	TGTGCCAGCAGCTTAGGACAGAGCACAATGAACACTGAAGCTTTCTTT	CASSLGQSTMNTEAFF
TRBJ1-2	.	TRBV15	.	TGTGCCACCAGCAGGGGAGGAGGCTACACCTTC	CATSRGGGYTF
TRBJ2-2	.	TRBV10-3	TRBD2	TGTGCCATCAGTGCGCGACTAGCGGGCAACACCGGGGAGCTGTTTTTT	CAISARLAGNTGELFF
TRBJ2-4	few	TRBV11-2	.	TGTGCCAGCAGCTCGGGATTACTAGCCAAAAACATTCAGTACTTC	CASSSGLLAKNIQYF
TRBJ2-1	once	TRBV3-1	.	TGTGCCAGCAGCCAATTGTCTCTTATCAATGAGCAGTTCTTC	CASSQLSLINEQFF
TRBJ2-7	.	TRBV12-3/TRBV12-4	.	TGTGCCAGCAGTTACCGGACCGACTACGAGCAGTACTTC	CASSYRTDYEQYF
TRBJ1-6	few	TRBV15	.	TGTGCCACCAGCAGAGATCTGAGTTTTGGGGGTTCACCCCTCCACTTT	CATSRDLSFGGSPLHF
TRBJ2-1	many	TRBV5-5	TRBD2	TGTGCCAGCAGCCCGACGTTGGGGGGGGGTTCCTACAATGAGCAGTTCTTC	CASSPTLGGGSYNEQFF
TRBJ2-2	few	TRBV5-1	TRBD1	TGCGCCAGCAGCTTCGACAGGGGAGGCGGGGAGCTGTTTTTT	CASSFDRGGGELFF
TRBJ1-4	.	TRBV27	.	TGTGCCAGCAGCCCCGACAGGCGGGGGAATGAAAAACTGTTTTTT	CASSPDRRGNEKLFF
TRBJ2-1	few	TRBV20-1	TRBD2	TGCAGTGCTGGGGGACTAGCGGGGGTTGAGCAGTTCTTC	CSAGGLAGVEQFF
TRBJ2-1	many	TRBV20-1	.	TGCAGTGCTAGGGCGGGCTCCTACAATGAGCAGTTCTTC	CSARAGSYNEQFF
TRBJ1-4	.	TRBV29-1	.	TGCAGCGTGTCAGACAAACCTGCTAATGAAAAACTGTTTTTT	CSVSDKPANEKLFF
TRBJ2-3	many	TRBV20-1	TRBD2	TGCAGTGCTACAACCGGGACTAGCGGGGCTGGCACAGATACGCAGTATTTT	CSATTGTSGAGTDTQYF
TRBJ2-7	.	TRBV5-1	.	TGCGCCAGCAGCTTGGGAGTGCGGCTAGCTGATACCTTCGAGCAGTACTTC	CASSLGVRLADTFEQYF
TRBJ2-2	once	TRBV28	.	TGTGCCAGTTCCCCCGCTGCGGTCAGCTCACACACCTGGGAGCTGTTTTTT	CASSPAAVSSHTWELFF
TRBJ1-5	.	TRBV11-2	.	TGTGCCAGCAGCTTAGATTTCGGAAAACGGCAGCCCCAGCATTTT	CASSLDFGKRQPQHF
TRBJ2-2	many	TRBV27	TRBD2	TGTGCCAGCGGGTTTCACCGAACTAGCGGGAGGACCGGGGAGCTGTTTTTT	CASGFHRTSGRTGELFF
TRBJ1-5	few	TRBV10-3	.	TGTGCCATCAGTGACTCGGGTAATCAGCCCCAGCATTTT	CAISDSGNQPQHF
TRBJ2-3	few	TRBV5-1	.	TGCGCCAGCAGCAAAGGACCCAGAGATACGCAGTATTTT	CASSKGPRDTQYF
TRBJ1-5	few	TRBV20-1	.	TGCAGTGCCACCGACATCCTCAATCAGCCCCAGCATTTT	CSATDILNQPQHF
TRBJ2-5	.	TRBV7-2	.	TGTGCCAGCGGTCCTACCTTCCAAGAGACCCAGTACTTC	CASGPTFQETQYF
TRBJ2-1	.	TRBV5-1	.	TGCGCCAGCAGCTTCCAGCGGAACTACAATGAGCAGTTCTTC	CASSFQRNYNEQFF
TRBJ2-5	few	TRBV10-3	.	TGTGCCATCGGCTCGGGGACGAGAGAGACCCAGTACTTC	CAIGSGTRETQYF
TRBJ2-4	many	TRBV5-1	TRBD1	TGCGCCAGCAGCTTGGTCGGCAGCCCAGGACAGGCCAACATTCAGTACTTC	CASSLVGSPGQANIQYF
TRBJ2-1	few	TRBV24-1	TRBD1	TGTGCCACCAGTGATCAGGGGGAAGCGCAATCTGTCCGTGAGCAGTTCTTC	CATSDQGEAQSVREQFF
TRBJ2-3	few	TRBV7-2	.	TGTGCCAGCAGCTTATTAGGGATGGGAGTGGGGGGAGAGAGGTATTTT	CASSLLGMGVGGERYF
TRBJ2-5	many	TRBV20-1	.	TGCAGTGCGGCATACAGGGCCCCTTCGGGGGAGACCCAGTACTTC	CSAAYRAPSGETQYF
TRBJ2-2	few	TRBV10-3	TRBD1	TGTGCCATCAGAGGGGCCGGGACAGGGAACGGGGAGCTGTTTTTT	CAIRGAGTGNGELFF
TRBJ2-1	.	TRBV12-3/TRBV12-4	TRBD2	TGTGCCAGCAGTTTAGGAGTAGCGGGAGGTACCGATGAGCAGTTCTTC	CASSLGVAGGTDEQFF
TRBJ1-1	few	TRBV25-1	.	TGTGCCAGCCGGGAGTACCGTAACACTGAAGCTTTCTTT	CASREYRNTEAFF
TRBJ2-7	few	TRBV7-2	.	TGTGCCAGCAGCACCCGCGGAGGGGGGACCTACGAGCAGTACTTC	CASSTRGGGTYEQYF
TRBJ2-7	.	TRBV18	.	TGTGCCAGCTCACCCCTTGGGGTGGGGACCTACGAGCAGTACTTC	CASSPLGVGTYEQYF
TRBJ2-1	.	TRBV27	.	TGTGCCAGCAGTTTCATAGGGGTTAACTACAATGAGCAGTTCTTC	CASSFIGVNYNEQFF
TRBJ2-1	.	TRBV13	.	TGTGCCAGCAGCTTAGGCCTTCGCGGCAATGAGCAGTTCTTC	CASSLGLRGNEQFF
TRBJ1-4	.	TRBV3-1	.	TGTGCCAGCAGCCGGGTCGGGATGGAACTGTTTTTT	CASSRVGMELFF
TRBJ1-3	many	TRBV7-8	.	TGTGCCAGCAGCCCCCCTCTCAGGGGCTCTGGAAACACCATATATTTT	CASSPPLRGSGNTIYF
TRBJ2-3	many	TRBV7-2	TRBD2	TGTGCCAGCAGCTTAGGACTAGCGAGCACAGATACGCAGTATTTT	CASSLGLASTDTQYF
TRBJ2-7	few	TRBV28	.	TGTGCCAGCAGTTACGACGCAGCCTACGAGCAGTACTTC	CASSYDAAYEQYF
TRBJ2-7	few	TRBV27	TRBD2	TGTGCCAGCAGTTTATCATCGGCGGGAGCCTACGAGCAGTACTTC	CASSLSSAGAYEQYF
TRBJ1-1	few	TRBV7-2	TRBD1	TGTGCCAGCAGCTTAGCGGAAGGGGGCCGCGCTGAAGCTTTCTTT	CASSLAEGGRAEAFF
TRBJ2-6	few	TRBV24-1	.	TGTGCCACCAGTGATCATAAGGGCAAAACTGGGGCCAACGTCCTGACTTTC	CATSDHKGKTGANVLTF